The present entry profiles one T cell receptor beta chain with its context. Its cognate antigen is unknown. There are 14 residues in the CDR3. Germline V gene lookup returns CDR1 SGHTS and CDR2 YDEGEE. V lost 8 bases and J lost 4; bases outside the gene matches: 7. Primers: 60 Vbeta forward and 13 Jbeta reverse. Some clones are missing from TCRdb's copy, which holds only in-frame ones; the method was immunoSEQ multiplex PCR. The sample lists about 170,000 clones, approximately 80% occurring once. This entry is derived from a study of cytomegalovirus exposure and HLA in healthy donors. Study findings and constraints: Reportedly, HLA-A and HLA-B alleles of most subjects were accurately predicted from TCR beta. Sequencing likely produced, as an artifact, a cluster of highly shared sequence variants. TCR beta V segments were, for the most part, productive about 87% or about 30% of the time in an earlier analysis.

Sequences were obtained from PBMCs. The source of this sequence is a woman between 50 and 59 years old in good health and CMV-seronegative. This chain connects TRBV5-8 to TRBJ2-1, with TRBD2 matching over 9 bases. CDR3 protein: CASSSGSGYNEQFF. The CDR3 DNA reads TGTGCCAGTAGTAGCGGGAGCGGGTACAATGAGCAGTTCTTC.